The clone carrying this TCR beta chain showed up many times. Its target is unknown. These data belong to a study of naive and memory T cell subsets. Study outcomes and limitations: Over 85% of naive TCR sequences appeared only once, unlike memory subsets.

An equimolar mix of two oligonucleotides served as the beta constant-region primer for TRBC1 and TRBC2. Ligated cDNA was amplified by four rounds of PCR with nested alpha and beta constant-region primers and SP2. A 12-nucleotide UMI and the SP2 primer were added to the cDNA 3' end by oligonucleotide ligation. TCRdb independently ran MiXCR on the UMI-ligation and nested PCR reads; one entry per CDR3 protein. This sample has approximately 80,000 distinct CDR3 sequences, with roughly 9.3% found just once. This CDR3 is built from 11 residues. Germline lookup yields CDR1 MNHNS and CDR2 SASEGT. Trimming removed 2 bases at V and 6 bases at J, with 2 bases between.

This sequence joins TRBV6-1 and TRBJ1-5; D is undetermined. The source of this sequence is a human donor in good health. The sample comprised naive CD8+ T cells from blood. In DNA form, the CDR3 reads TGTGCCAGCAGTGAATCTCAGCCCCAGCATTTT. Translating it yields CASSESQPQHF.